This TCR beta chain comes out of a study of beta chain features in type 1 diabetes. Expressed TCRB transcripts were sequenced after all isolated RNA was converted to cDNA. Method: immunoSEQ multiplex PCR; TCRdb's copy keeps in-frame clones and lacks some. The table lists hundreds of thousands of clones, roughly 14% of them singletons. In regard to this clone: Its target is not known.

Trimming pared 4 bases from V and 4 bases from J, leaving 17 bases between. CDR1 and CDR2 from the germline V gene are SGHRS and YFSETQ. The CDR3 covers 15 residues. Overall study findings and caveats: Naive, central memory and regulatory TCRB repertoires appeared more similar among patients than healthy donors. Moderate but significant shortening of TCRB CDR3s was recorded in all four CD4+ subsets from Type 1 diabetes patients.

V gene TRBV5-1 combines with J gene TRBJ1-1, with D maybe TRBD1 (5 bases). This clonotype originated in a woman in her forties in good health. The sample comprised naive CD4+ T cells from blood. The CDR3 sequence: CASSPGQGRGTEAFF. For the CDR3, the DNA is TGCGCCAGCAGCCCAGGTCAGGGCCGAGGCACTGAAGCTTTCTTT.